This is a list of T cell receptor beta chains from one sample in a study of blood T cells in healthy people across ages. MiXCR, applied by TCRdb to the 5' RACE reads, yields one record per CDR3 protein. In the table there are approximately 600,000 distinct CDR3 sequences, under 65% of which are singletons. The specimen sequenced was blood. The receptors here all came from a man in his 60s in good health. The CDR3 runs from the conserved cysteine through the conserved F or W. D genes are given only for firm matches. The listing skips clone size in some rows; elsewhere it reads once, few, many or a size class.

j_call | v_call | clone_size | d_call | cdr3_aa | cdr3_nt
TRBJ2-6 | TRBV3-1 | - | TRBD2 | CASSLNGGASGANVLTF | TGTGCCAGCAGCCTGAACGGGGGGGCTTCCGGGGCCAACGTCCTGACTTTC
TRBJ2-3 | TRBV4-2 | few | TRBD2 | CASSQNMAGGTDTQYF | TGTGCCAGCAGCCAAAATATGGCGGGGGGCACAGATACGCAGTATTTT
TRBJ2-1 | TRBV24-1 | - | - | CATSDRGQTYNEQFF | TGTGCCACCAGTGATCGTGGACAGACCTACAATGAGCAGTTCTTC
TRBJ2-5 | TRBV7-2 | - | - | CASSRPGWGETQYF | TGTGCCAGCAGCCGACCAGGGTGGGGAGAGACCCAGTACTTC
TRBJ2-4 | TRBV20-1 | few | TRBD2 | CSAAGLAENIQYF | TGCAGTGCGGCGGGACTAGCGGAAAACATTCAGTACTTC
TRBJ2-1 | TRBV5-5 | - | TRBD1 | CASSPFRGLDNEQFF | TGTGCCAGCAGCCCCTTCAGGGGGCTCGACAATGAGCAGTTCTTC
TRBJ2-7 | TRBV6-1 | - | TRBD2 | CASGERGVYEQYF | TGTGCCAGCGGTGAACGGGGGGTATACGAGCAGTACTTC
TRBJ2-5 | TRBV5-1 | - | - | CASRDYSGHEQYF | TGCGCCAGCAGAGATTACAGCGGGCATGAGCAGTACTTC
TRBJ1-2 | TRBV10-3 | - | - | CAISESTRDHGYTF | TGTGCCATCAGTGAGTCGACCAGGGACCATGGCTACACCTTC
TRBJ1-2 | TRBV29-1 | - | - | CSVAGRFSGGYTF | TGCAGCGTCGCCGGGCGGTTTTCGGGTGGCTACACCTTC
TRBJ2-1 | TRBV7-9 | few | - | CASSLAPHYNEQFF | TGTGCCAGCAGCTTAGCCCCTCACTACAATGAGCAGTTCTTC
TRBJ2-7 | TRBV5-1 | few | - | CASSLEGAGFYEQYF | TGCGCCAGCAGCTTAGAGGGCGCGGGCTTCTACGAGCAGTACTTC
TRBJ2-7 | TRBV30 | - | - | CAWRKGLGEQYF | TGTGCCTGGAGGAAAGGGCTGGGCGAGCAGTACTTC
TRBJ2-7 | TRBV29-1 | many | TRBD2 | CSATGTSSYEQYF | TGCAGCGCCACCGGGACTAGCTCCTACGAGCAGTACTTC
TRBJ1-1 | TRBV6-5 | - | - | CAGSYPPRRQDTEAFF | TGTGCCGGCAGTTACCCCCCGCGCAGACAGGACACTGAAGCTTTCTTT
TRBJ2-5 | TRBV25-1 | - | - | CASSEYVGKETQYF | TGTGCCAGCAGTGAATATGTAGGGAAGGAGACCCAGTACTTC
TRBJ2-5 | TRBV11-2 | few | TRBD2 | CASSHPGGTRKTQYF | TGTGCCAGCAGTCACCCGGGGGGAACGCGGAAGACCCAGTACTTC
TRBJ2-5 | TRBV20-1 | once | - | CSARDFSPETQYF | TGCAGTGCTAGAGATTTTAGTCCGGAGACCCAGTACTTC
TRBJ2-3 | TRBV20-1 | few | - | CSAPGSGADTQYF | TGCAGTGCTCCCGGGTCAGGGGCAGATACGCAGTATTTT
TRBJ2-4 | TRBV12-3/TRBV12-4 | - | TRBD1 | CASNPGEGTGDLYF | TGTGCCAGCAATCCCGGGGAGGGGACAGGGGATTTGTACTTC
TRBJ2-5 | TRBV6-2/TRBV6-3 | few | TRBD2 | CASSLPVTSGGLKETQYF | TGTGCCAGCAGTTTACCCGTGACTAGCGGGGGGTTGAAAGAGACCCAGTACTTC
TRBJ1-1 | TRBV20-1 | once | - | CSAPLAAEAFF | TGCAGTGCTCCTCTAGCCGCTGAAGCTTTCTTT
TRBJ2-7 | TRBV24-1 | few | - | CATTEDDPVEQYF | TGTGCCACCACTGAGGACGACCCGGTAGAGCAGTACTTC
TRBJ2-1 | TRBV15 | - | - | CATSFPKGTYNEQFF | TGTGCCACCAGCTTCCCGAAGGGTACCTACAATGAGCAGTTCTTC
TRBJ2-7 | TRBV4-1 | few | TRBD2 | CASSAGPLAAYEQYF | TGCGCCAGCAGTGCAGGGCCTCTAGCGGCCTACGAGCAGTACTTC
TRBJ2-1 | TRBV6-5 | few | - | CASSPGVLSYNEQFF | TGTGCCAGCAGCCCAGGGGTCCTCTCCTACAATGAGCAGTTCTTC
TRBJ2-5 | TRBV10-2 | - | - | CASSRTVQGTQYF | TGCGCCAGCAGTAGAACAGTCCAAGGGACCCAGTACTTC
TRBJ2-1 | TRBV29-1 | many | TRBD2 | CSVESGAGGFDEQFF | TGCAGCGTTGAAAGTGGTGCGGGGGGGTTCGATGAGCAGTTCTTC
TRBJ2-5 | TRBV28 | few | TRBD2 | CASNLAGGRETQYF | TGTGCCAGCAATCTAGCGGGGGGGCGGGAGACCCAGTACTTC
TRBJ2-1 | TRBV7-2 | few | - | CASSLSPVGEQFF | TGTGCCAGCAGCTTAAGTCCTGTCGGTGAGCAGTTCTTC
TRBJ2-1 | TRBV10-3 | - | - | CAITLASVNNEQFF | TGTGCCATCACACTAGCCTCGGTGAACAATGAGCAGTTCTTC
TRBJ2-5 | TRBV10-3 | once | TRBD2 | CAINAGDQEAQYF | TGTGCCATCAACGCGGGGGACCAAGAGGCCCAGTACTTC
TRBJ1-6 | TRBV4-2 | - | - | CATQLPNSPLHF | TGTGCCACCCAACTTCCAAATTCACCCCTCCACTTT
TRBJ2-2 | TRBV4-1 | - | TRBD1 | CASSLNRGQQNTGELFF | TGCGCCAGCAGTCTCAATCGGGGACAGCAAAACACCGGGGAGCTGTTTTTT
TRBJ2-1 | TRBV29-1 | few | TRBD2 | CSVLAGGRNEQFF | TGCAGCGTTCTAGCGGGGGGGCGCAATGAGCAGTTCTTC